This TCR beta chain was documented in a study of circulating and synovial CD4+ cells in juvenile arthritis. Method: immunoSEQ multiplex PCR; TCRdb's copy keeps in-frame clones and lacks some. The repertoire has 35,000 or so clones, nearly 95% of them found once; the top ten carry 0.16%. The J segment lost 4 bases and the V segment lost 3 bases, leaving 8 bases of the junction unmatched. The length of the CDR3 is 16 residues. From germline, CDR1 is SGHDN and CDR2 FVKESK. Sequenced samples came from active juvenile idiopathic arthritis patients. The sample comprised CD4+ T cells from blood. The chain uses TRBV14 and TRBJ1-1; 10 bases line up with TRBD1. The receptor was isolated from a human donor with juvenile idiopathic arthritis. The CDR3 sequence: CASSQQTGGGGTEAFF. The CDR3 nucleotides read TGTGCCAGCAGCCAGCAGACAGGGGGCGGGGGCACTGAAGCTTTCTTT.